The 9 T cell receptor beta chains below come from one sample, sequenced in a study of T cells after yellow fever vaccination. TCRdb analysed the 5' RACE reads with MiXCR anew, one entry per CDR3 protein. The data show 300,000 to 400,000 distinct CDR3 sequences, with 8.7% seen just once and under 20% held by the top ten. The sequences come from PBMCs, collected on the day of the first yellow fever vaccination. The receptors were gathered from a man younger than 30 who received the YFV17D yellow fever vaccine.

This clonotype was found once. A much larger clone lies a single base off, so this may be a read error. The V and J genes are TRBV12-3 or TRBV12-4 and TRBJ1-5; 8 bases align to TRBD1. This CDR3 spans 16 amino acids. The CDR3, as DNA: TGTGCCAGCAGTTTAGGGTGGACAGGGTTCTATCAGCACCAGCATTTT. Protein sequence: CASSLGWTGFYQHQHF.

This clonotype was found a few times. This rearrangement joins TRBV5-4 to TRBJ2-1; 9 nucleotides align to TRBD1. CDR3 size: 14 residues. CDR1 and CDR2 from the germline V gene are SGHNT and YYREEE (reference sequence). V was clipped by 1 base and J by 10 bases; unmatched bases: 6. CDR3: CASSLPGTGLEQFF. DNA for the CDR3: TGTGCCAGCAGCTTGCCGGGGACAGGGTTGGAGCAGTTCTTC.

This chain links TRBV20-1 with TRBJ2-4; TRBD1 matches 9 bases. With V trimmed by 1 base and J by 4 bases, 14 bases remained unmatched. Per the germline V gene, CDR1 is DFQATT and CDR2 is SNEGSKA (reference sequence). CDR3 length: 18 residues. CDR3: CSARGFRTGVGIKNIQYF. CDR3 nucleotides: TGCAGTGCTAGAGGCTTCCGGACAGGGGTCGGGATAAAAAACATTCAGTACTTC.

This chain uses TRBV20-1 with TRBJ2-3; TRBD1 agrees at 7 bases. Per the germline V gene, CDR1 is DFQATT and CDR2 is SNEGSKA (reference sequence). This CDR3 has 14 residues. V trimming: 6 bases; J trimming: 1 base; junction bases outside the gene matches: 7. The CDR3 region is CSALTGTGTDTQYF. The CDR3 region has the DNA TGCAGTGCCCTGACCGGGACAGGCACAGATACGCAGTATTTT.

The J gene is TRBJ2-1, the V gene TRBV15; 9 bases match TRBD2. In germline, CDR1 is LNHNV, CDR2 YYDKDF (reference sequence). The V segment lost 1 base and the J segment 13 bases; nucleotides outside the gene matches: 8. The CDR3 is 14 amino acids. The DNA for the CDR3 is TGTGCCACCAGCAGAGTCGGCGGGGGGGCGATTCAGTTCTTC. This gives the protein CATSRVGGGAIQFF.

This clonotype came up a few times. The chain recombines TRBV11-3 with TRBJ2-1; 8 bases fit TRBD2. Germline CDR1 SGHNT, CDR2 YENEEA. The CDR3 sequence is 16 residues long. Trimming at V came to 3 bases and at J to 0 bases, leaving 4 bases not matched to a gene. This CDR3 is CASSLRGVSSYNEQFF. CDR3 in DNA: TGTGCCAGCAGCTTGCGGGGGGTAAGCTCCTACAATGAGCAGTTCTTC.

The rearrangement joins TRBV20-1 to TRBJ1-2; D not certain. Germline CDR1 reads DFQATT; CDR2 reads SNEGSKA (reference sequence). The CDR3 runs to 17 residues. The V end lost 0 bases, the J end lost 5 bases, and 22 bases lay between the germline ends. The DNA of the CDR3 is TGCAGTGCTAGAGATCTTTTGTCACGTGTGAATGAATATGGCTACACCTTC. This sequence encodes CSARDLLSRVNEYGYTF.

Only a few counts were recorded for this clonotype. V usage is TRBV6-5 and J usage is TRBJ2-2; TRBD2 matches at 9 bases. In germline, CDR1 is MNHEY, CDR2 SVGAGI. This CDR3 comprises 17 residues. V shed 0 bases, J shed 7 bases, and the junction held 9 bases outside the gene matches. Here the CDR3 DNA reads TGTGCCAGCAGTTACTCGCGGGGGGGCCTCGTGGGCGGGGAGCTGTTTTTT. It yields the protein CASSYSRGGLVGGELFF.

This rearrangement joins TRBV4-3 to TRBJ2-4, with D unresolved. V lost 2 bases and J 0 bases, leaving 14 bases between the germline ends. The CDR3 has 17 residues. Germline V gives CDR1 LGHNA, CDR2 YSLEER. This chain's CDR3 is CASSQPPAELAKNIQYF. The CDR3 DNA is TGCGCCAGCAGCCAACCCCCGGCAGAGTTAGCCAAAAACATTCAGTACTTC.